This is a list of T cell receptor beta chains from one sample in a study of shared clonotypes between healthy human individuals. Libraries were prepared by immunoSEQ multiplex PCR; TCRdb keeps only in-frame clonotypes and omits some of them. The sample holds a few hundred thousand clones, over 75% seen once. The specimen sequenced was memory CD8+ T cells sorted from blood. The receptors stem from a man between 18 and 29 years old in good health. Both conserved end residues are part of each CDR3. D genes are given only for firm matches. The size field is filled for only some rows; it gives once, few, many or a size class.

v_gene: TRBV7-8
j_gene: TRBJ1-4
d_gene: TRBD1
abundance: NA
CDR3nt: TGTGCCAGCGGGGCGCGGGGGACAGGGGCTAATGAAAAACTGTTTTTT
CDR3aa: CASGARGTGANEKLFF

v_gene: TRBV6-5
j_gene: TRBJ2-7
d_gene: TRBD1
abundance: NA
CDR3nt: TGTGCCAGCAGACACAGGGGTAAGCCCTACGAGCAGTACTTC
CDR3aa: CASRHRGKPYEQYF

v_gene: TRBV7-9
j_gene: TRBJ2-1
d_gene: NA
abundance: NA
CDR3nt: TGTGCCAGCAGCTTAGGGCACAATGAGCAGTTCTTC
CDR3aa: CASSLGHNEQFF

v_gene: TRBV6-1
j_gene: TRBJ1-1
d_gene: NA
abundance: NA
CDR3nt: TGTGCCAGCAGTGAAGAGGCGGGATGGAGCACTGAAGCTTTCTTT
CDR3aa: CASSEEAGWSTEAFF

v_gene: TRBV11-3
j_gene: TRBJ2-2
d_gene: NA
abundance: NA
CDR3nt: TGTGCCAGCAGCCCATGGTCCGGACCGCTCTCCGGGGAGCTGTTTTTT
CDR3aa: CASSPWSGPLSGELFF

v_gene: TRBV18
j_gene: TRBJ2-3
d_gene: TRBD1
abundance: NA
CDR3nt: TGTGCCAGCTCACCCGTACGGGACAGGGGCCCCACAGATACGCAGTATTTT
CDR3aa: CASSPVRDRGPTDTQYF

v_gene: TRBV19
j_gene: TRBJ1-2
d_gene: NA
abundance: NA
CDR3nt: TGTGCCAGTAGTCGGGACAAAGGAATCTATGGCTACACCTTC
CDR3aa: CASSRDKGIYGYTF

v_gene: TRBV9
j_gene: TRBJ2-3
d_gene: NA
abundance: NA
CDR3nt: TGTGCCAGCAGCCCGAGCGGGAGCACAGATACGCAGTATTTT
CDR3aa: CASSPSGSTDTQYF

v_gene: TRBV6-1
j_gene: TRBJ2-5
d_gene: TRBD2
abundance: NA
CDR3nt: TGTGCCAGCAGTGAACGTCTAGCGGGGGAATCGGAGACCCAGTACTTC
CDR3aa: CASSERLAGESETQYF

v_gene: TRBV27
j_gene: TRBJ2-3
d_gene: TRBD2
abundance: NA
CDR3nt: TGTGCCAGCAGTTTCGGGACTAGCGGGTATACGCAGTATTTT
CDR3aa: CASSFGTSGYTQYF

v_gene: TRBV7-9
j_gene: TRBJ2-5
d_gene: NA
abundance: NA
CDR3nt: TGTGCCTCTTTTCCCAAATTTGGGGCTTGGTACCAAGAGACCCAGTACTTC
CDR3aa: CASFPKFGAWYQETQYF

v_gene: TRBV29-1
j_gene: TRBJ2-7
d_gene: TRBD1
abundance: NA
CDR3nt: TGCAGCGCCATCAGGGACAGCTCCTACGAGCAGTACTTC
CDR3aa: CSAIRDSSYEQYF

v_gene: TRBV21-1
j_gene: TRBJ2-6
d_gene: NA
abundance: NA
CDR3nt: TGTGCCGGTAGCGGTACAGGGCCCCCTGGGGCCAACGTCCTGACTTTC
CDR3aa: CAGSGTGPPGANVLTF

v_gene: TRBV6-1
j_gene: TRBJ1-1
d_gene: NA
abundance: NA
CDR3nt: TGTGCCAGCACCACTCAGTGGGGAAACACTGAAGCTTTCTTT
CDR3aa: CASTTQWGNTEAFF

v_gene: TRBV13
j_gene: TRBJ2-1
d_gene: TRBD2
abundance: NA
CDR3nt: TGTGCCAGCAGCACCATAGCGGGAGGGCCTCTGAATGAGCAGTTCTTC
CDR3aa: CASSTIAGGPLNEQFF

v_gene: TRBV7-2
j_gene: TRBJ1-4
d_gene: TRBD1
abundance: NA
CDR3nt: TGTGCCAGCAGCTTACGGGACAGGGCTGAAAAACTGTTTTTT
CDR3aa: CASSLRDRAEKLFF

v_gene: TRBV7-9
j_gene: TRBJ2-6
d_gene: NA
abundance: NA
CDR3nt: TGTGCCAGCAGCCACACAGGCTCTGGGGCCAACGTCCTGACTTTC
CDR3aa: CASSHTGSGANVLTF

v_gene: TRBV27
j_gene: TRBJ2-7
d_gene: TRBD1
abundance: NA
CDR3nt: TGTGCCAGCAGTTTAATAGGACAGGGAATACACGAGCAGTACTTC
CDR3aa: CASSLIGQGIHEQYF

v_gene: TRBV9
j_gene: TRBJ2-7
d_gene: NA
abundance: NA
CDR3nt: TGTGCCAGCAGCGTAGTCCCGGGGCCAGGGGATAACGAGCAGTACTTC
CDR3aa: CASSVVPGPGDNEQYF

v_gene: TRBV25-1
j_gene: TRBJ2-5
d_gene: NA
abundance: NA
CDR3nt: TGTGCCAGCAGTGAATTGAGGCAGCAAGAGACCCAGTACTTC
CDR3aa: CASSELRQQETQYF

v_gene: TRBV29-1
j_gene: TRBJ1-5
d_gene: TRBD1
abundance: NA
CDR3nt: TGCAGCGTACAGACAGGGGCTAGCAATCAGCCCCAGCATTTT
CDR3aa: CSVQTGASNQPQHF

v_gene: TRBV18
j_gene: TRBJ2-7
d_gene: TRBD2
abundance: NA
CDR3nt: TGTGCCAGCTCACCAGAACTAGCGGGACACCCCTCCTACGAGCAGTACTTC
CDR3aa: CASSPELAGHPSYEQYF

v_gene: TRBV5-8
j_gene: TRBJ2-7
d_gene: TRBD1
abundance: NA
CDR3nt: TGTGCCAGCAGCTTGGATCTACCAGGGGGCTTCAACGAGCAGTACTTC
CDR3aa: CASSLDLPGGFNEQYF

v_gene: TRBV6-5
j_gene: TRBJ1-5
d_gene: NA
abundance: once
CDR3nt: TGTGCCAGCAGTTACCTGGGTAAAGATCAGCCCCAGCATTTT
CDR3aa: CASSYLGKDQPQHF

v_gene: TRBV13
j_gene: TRBJ2-1
d_gene: TRBD1
abundance: NA
CDR3nt: TGTGCCAGCAGTTTAGACAGGGCTACGATGGGGGAGCAGTTCTTC
CDR3aa: CASSLDRATMGEQFF

v_gene: TRBV7-9
j_gene: TRBJ2-7
d_gene: NA
abundance: NA
CDR3nt: TGTGCCAGCAGCCAGCCGGGCATACCCTACGAGCAGTACTTC
CDR3aa: CASSQPGIPYEQYF

v_gene: TRBV7-9
j_gene: TRBJ2-1
d_gene: NA
abundance: NA
CDR3nt: TGTGCCAGCAGCTTAGCGGCAGGGGAGATTAATGAGCAGTTCTTC
CDR3aa: CASSLAAGEINEQFF